This TCR beta chain was sequenced in a study of regulatory T cells in long-lasting Graves disease. Indicated time point: newly diagnosed GD, antithyroid drugs for less than 3 months. RNA extracted from PBMCs served as the sequencing template. HTBI primers from iRepertoire and Arm-PCR of CDR3 regions yielded the TCR beta libraries. Via MiXCR, TCRdb re-called the multiplex PCR reads, giving one row per CDR3 protein. The sample holds approximately 350,000 distinct CDR3 sequences, 12% seen once. The table lists this clonotype with many counts. Trimming removed 8 bases at V and 3 bases at J, with 14 bases between. The CDR3 runs 14 residues. Germline lookup yields CDR1 SNHLY and CDR2 FYNNEI. This sample also appeared in a second study, on T cells in Graves' hyperthyroidism and ophthalmopathy. That work states: Exclusions: uncontrolled infection, other autoimmune disease, pregnancy, lactation.

The source of this sequence is a young woman with Graves disease. This specimen consisted of peripheral blood mononuclear cells (PBMCs), obtained at new diagnosis, from a patient treated with antithyroid drugs. The chain is built from TRBV2 and TRBJ2-1; D possibly corresponds to TRBD2 (7 bases). The CDR3 sequence is CASGGARDYNEQFF. The CDR3 DNA follows: TGTGCCAGCGGGGGGGCCAGGGACTACAATGAGCAGTTCTTC.